These T cell receptor beta chains were read from a single sample in a study of cytomegalovirus exposure and HLA in healthy donors. Repertoires were generated with immunoSEQ multiplex PCR, while TCRdb's copy carries only in-frame clones and drops some. The table shows about 160,000 clones, with 60% to 80% occurring only once. The sequenced sample consisted of PBMCs. The receptors here all came from a man aged 18 to 30 in good health and CMV-seropositive. Both conserved end residues are part of each CDR3. D genes are given only for firm matches. Rows give clone size only sometimes, using once, few, many, or a class for an expanded clone.

clone size	V gene	J gene	D gene	CDR3 protein	CDR3 DNA
NA	TRBV5-1	TRBJ2-7	TRBD2	CASSLSSLAEPYEQYF	TGCGCCAGCAGCTTGAGTAGTCTAGCGGAACCCTACGAGCAGTACTTC
NA	TRBV9	TRBJ1-1	NA	CASSVLARGGGTEAFF	TGTGCCAGCAGCGTACTCGCCAGGGGTGGGGGCACTGAAGCTTTCTTT
NA	TRBV4-2	TRBJ1-6	NA	CASSQVRENSPLHF	TGTGCCAGCAGCCAAGTGCGGGAGAATTCACCCCTCCACTTT
NA	TRBV4-3	TRBJ1-1	NA	CASSQDPWNTEAFF	TGCGCCAGCAGCCAAGATCCCTGGAACACTGAAGCTTTCTTT
NA	TRBV11-2	TRBJ2-7	NA	CASSTDPKLQVHRSYEQYF	TGTGCCAGCAGCACGGACCCCAAGTTACAGGTTCACAGGTCCTACGAGCAGTACTTC
NA	TRBV5-4	TRBJ2-3	NA	CASSLDSRTDTQYF	TGTGCCAGCAGCTTGGACAGCCGCACAGATACGCAGTATTTT
NA	TRBV29-1	TRBJ1-3	NA	CSVEGVGNTIYF	TGCAGCGTTGAAGGGGTCGGGAACACCATATATTTT
NA	TRBV2	TRBJ2-3	NA	CASSELVRGDTQYF	TGTGCCAGCAGTGAACTCGTCCGGGGAGATACGCAGTATTTT
once	TRBV5-4	TRBJ1-1	TRBD1	CASSLLNRGNTEAFF	TGTGCCAGCAGCTTGTTGAACAGGGGGAACACTGAAGCTTTCTTT
NA	TRBV7-9	TRBJ2-2	TRBD1	CASSLAGTANTGELFF	TGTGCCAGCAGCTTAGCGGGGACAGCGAACACCGGGGAGCTGTTTTTT
NA	TRBV30	TRBJ2-7	TRBD2	CAWRYAGGAQYF	TGTGCCTGGAGATACGCGGGGGGTGCGCAGTACTTC
NA	TRBV2	TRBJ1-1	NA	CASTWNRDGTEAFF	TGTGCCAGCACCTGGAACAGGGACGGGACTGAAGCTTTCTTT
few	TRBV7-2	TRBJ1-1	TRBD1	CASSFPRQGKRNTEAFF	TGTGCCAGCAGCTTTCCCCGACAGGGGAAGAGGAACACTGAAGCTTTCTTT
NA	TRBV10-3	TRBJ1-5	NA	CASSQAGPANQPQHF	TGTGCCTCCAGTCAGGCAGGGCCAGCCAATCAGCCCCAGCATTTT
NA	TRBV30	TRBJ1-2	TRBD1	CAWSRDRPYGYTF	TGTGCCTGGAGCCGGGACAGGCCCTATGGCTACACCTTC
NA	TRBV7-9	TRBJ2-1	NA	CASTDTLSSYNEQFF	TGTGCCAGCACTGACACATTGAGCTCCTACAATGAGCAGTTCTTC
NA	TRBV2	TRBJ2-1	NA	CARAGQSSYNEQFF	TGTGCCAGAGCAGGCCAAAGCTCCTACAATGAGCAGTTCTTC
NA	TRBV5-4	TRBJ1-1	NA	CASDAGREAFF	TGTGCCTCTGACGCCGGCCGGGAGGCTTTCTTT
few	TRBV9	TRBJ2-1	TRBD2	CASAKTSPNNEQFF	TGTGCCAGCGCCAAGACTAGCCCTAACAATGAGCAGTTCTTC
NA	TRBV28	TRBJ1-5	NA	CASSFIVGAGRNQPQHF	TGTGCCAGCAGTTTTATAGTAGGTGCTGGGAGGAATCAGCCCCAGCATTTT
NA	TRBV6-5	TRBJ1-5	TRBD1	CASSTTTGGNQPQHF	TGTGCCAGCAGCACAACCACAGGGGGCAATCAGCCCCAGCATTTT
NA	TRBV6-6	TRBJ2-5	TRBD2	CASSRLGGGAETQYF	TGTGCCAGCAGCCGGTTGGGGGGAGGGGCAGAGACCCAGTACTTC
few	TRBV4-2	TRBJ2-3	NA	CASSQDGPFRGDTQYF	TGTGCCAGCAGCCAAGATGGCCCATTCCGGGGAGATACGCAGTATTTT
NA	TRBV29-1	TRBJ1-2	NA	CSVEERTQGSNYGYTF	TGCAGCGTTGAAGAAAGGACACAGGGATCTAACTATGGCTACACCTTC
NA	TRBV11-2	TRBJ2-5	NA	CASSSGWRGVQYF	TGTGCCAGCAGCTCGGGGTGGAGGGGAGTGCAGTACTTC
NA	TRBV19	TRBJ1-1	NA	CASSIQGLGTEAFF	TGTGCCAGTAGTATCCAGGGGCTGGGCACTGAAGCTTTCTTT
few	TRBV4-3	TRBJ2-1	TRBD2	CASSQVAGSYNEQFF	TGCGCCAGCAGCCAAGTAGCGGGATCCTACAATGAGCAGTTCTTC
NA	TRBV5-4	TRBJ2-4	NA	CASSTSTGSVKNIQYF	TGTGCCAGCAGCACGAGTACAGGGTCGGTCAAAAACATTCAGTACTTC
NA	TRBV19	TRBJ1-2	NA	CASSGTASGYGYTF	TGTGCCAGTAGTGGGACTGCGAGCGGCTATGGCTACACCTTC
NA	TRBV19	TRBJ2-2	NA	CASHTLTGYTGELFF	TGTGCCAGTCACACGCTGACAGGCTACACCGGGGAGCTGTTTTTT
NA	TRBV4-1	TRBJ1-2	TRBD1	CASSPSGQSYGYTF	TGCGCCAGCAGCCCTTCGGGACAGAGCTATGGCTACACCTTC
NA	TRBV5-5	TRBJ2-5	TRBD2	CASSLALSGGPVETQYF	TGTGCCAGCAGCTTGGCCCTTTCGGGGGGGCCCGTCGAGACCCAGTACTTC
NA	TRBV28	TRBJ1-2	TRBD1	CASSLFHGDRDYGYTF	TGTGCCAGCAGTTTATTTCACGGGGACAGAGACTATGGCTACACCTTC
NA	TRBV6-1	TRBJ1-5	NA	CASSPAGQGNQPQHF	TGTGCCAGCAGCCCCGCAGGCCAGGGGAATCAGCCCCAGCATTTT
NA	TRBV14	TRBJ2-1	NA	CASSQVGAKGRHWNEQFF	TGTGCCAGCAGCCAAGTCGGAGCCAAGGGGCGCCACTGGAATGAGCAGTTCTTC
NA	TRBV9	TRBJ2-1	TRBD2	CASSVAPVPQRGGLGNEQFF	TGTGCCAGCAGCGTAGCCCCCGTCCCCCAGCGGGGGGGCCTGGGCAATGAGCAGTTCTTC
NA	TRBV19	TRBJ2-5	NA	CASGQSLGWETQYF	TGTGCCAGTGGCCAGTCCCTAGGATGGGAGACCCAGTACTTC
NA	TRBV4-3	TRBJ2-3	NA	CASSQDRGRGRGDTQYF	TGCGCCAGCAGCCAAGACCGGGGTCGCGGCAGGGGAGATACGCAGTATTTT
once	TRBV7-6	TRBJ2-5	TRBD2	CASSPSGLAGKETQYF	TGTGCCAGCAGCCCAAGCGGACTAGCGGGTAAAGAGACCCAGTACTTC
NA	TRBV7-6	TRBJ2-1	TRBD2	CASSSGLALYNEQFF	TGTGCCAGCAGCTCAGGACTAGCGCTTTACAATGAGCAGTTCTTC
few	TRBV29-1	TRBJ1-1	TRBD1	CSVDRMNTEAFF	TGCAGCGTGGACAGGATGAACACTGAAGCTTTCTTT